These T cell receptor beta chains were read from a single sample in a study of human T cells and chemical hapten exposure. TCRdb itself ran the RACE reads through MiXCR, one entry per CDR3 protein. Found here are fewer than 300,000 distinct CDR3 sequences, more than 6.5% of them singletons; the top ten hold under 2.5%. The sequenced sample was whole blood, obtained in connection with sensitization to the hapten diphenylcyclopropenone (DPC). These receptors were obtained from a middle-aged woman with alopecia areata. Some clones in this sample may be carry-over from other donors' samples. Both conserved end residues are part of each CDR3. A D gene is named only where the DNA matches it firmly. Size values are once, few and many counts, or a class for expanded clones, and some rows have none.

>TRBV28|TRBJ2-7|-|many
CASRLTSYEQYF
TGTGCCAGCAGACTTACCTCCTACGAGCAGTACTTC
>TRBV12-3/TRBV12-4|TRBJ2-1|TRBD1|-
CASSQGANNEQFF
TGTGCCAGCAGCCAGGGGGCCAACAATGAGCAGTTCTTC
>TRBV24-1|TRBJ1-4|-|many
CATGSEEEKLFF
TGTGCCACCGGGTCGGAAGAAGAAAAACTGTTTTTT
>TRBV11-2|TRBJ2-4|-|-
CASSLPQGPLSKNIQYF
TGTGCCAGCAGCTTGCCACAGGGACCCCTTTCCAAAAACATTCAGTACTTC
>TRBV7-2|TRBJ2-3|TRBD2|-
CASSLEGLLRLAGVGTDTQYF
TGTGCCAGCAGCTTAGAGGGCCTCTTGAGGCTAGCGGGAGTAGGGACAGATACGCAGTATTTT
>TRBV10-3|TRBJ2-7|TRBD1|-
CAGGTGEPYEQYF
TGTGCCGGTGGGACAGGGGAACCCTACGAGCAGTACTTC
>TRBV9|TRBJ2-1|-|once
CASTVGEGYNEQFF
TGTGCCAGCACCGTCGGGGAAGGGTACAATGAGCAGTTCTTC
>TRBV20-1|TRBJ1-1|TRBD1|few
CSASRTGGILNTEAFF
TGCAGTGCTAGTAGGACAGGGGGGATACTGAACACTGAAGCTTTCTTT
>TRBV11-2|TRBJ2-1|TRBD2|few
CASSSGGFNEQFF
TGTGCCAGCAGCTCCGGGGGGTTCAATGAGCAGTTCTTC
>TRBV6-5|TRBJ2-3|-|-
CASSYSGYTDTQYF
TGTGCCAGCAGTTACTCAGGCTACACAGATACGCAGTATTTT
>TRBV12-3/TRBV12-4|TRBJ1-5|-|few
CASSLAVGAGQPQHF
TGTGCCAGCAGTTTAGCAGTCGGGGCAGGGCAGCCCCAGCATTTT
>TRBV5-1|TRBJ2-3|-|-
CASSSPAGQADTQYF
TGCGCCAGCAGCTCCCCTGCGGGGCAGGCAGATACGCAGTATTTT
>TRBV28|TRBJ1-1|-|-
CASSLRRGGGTEAFF
TGTGCCAGCAGTTTGCGCAGAGGGGGGGGCACTGAAGCTTTCTTT
>TRBV11-2|TRBJ1-1|-|few
CASSQRRNTEAFF
TGTGCCAGCAGCCAAAGGAGGAACACTGAAGCTTTCTTT
>TRBV13|TRBJ2-1|-|-
CASSLAYSVYEQFF
TGTGCCAGCAGCTTGGCGTACTCGGTCTATGAGCAGTTCTTC
>TRBV20-1|TRBJ2-1|-|many
CSARAPDSTYNEQFF
TGCAGTGCTAGAGCCCCGGACTCAACCTACAATGAGCAGTTCTTC
>TRBV6-5|TRBJ2-7|-|few
CASMPPDYYEQYF
TGTGCCAGCATGCCACCGGACTACTACGAGCAGTACTTC
>TRBV2|TRBJ2-3|TRBD1|-
CASKRSGTVTDTQYF
TGTGCCAGCAAACGCTCCGGGACAGTCACAGATACGCAGTATTTT
>TRBV15|TRBJ2-2|-|many
CATSVQSTGELFF
TGTGCCACCAGCGTGCAATCCACCGGGGAGCTGTTTTTT
>TRBV4-1|TRBJ1-5|-|-
CASSQKWSDNQPQHF
TGCGCCAGCAGCCAAAAATGGAGTGACAATCAGCCCCAGCATTTT
>TRBV5-6|TRBJ2-7|-|once
CASSTIRRGEQYF
TGTGCCAGCAGCACGATACGCAGGGGCGAGCAGTACTTC
>TRBV5-1|TRBJ2-3|TRBD2|-
CASSWEGQGRIDEDTLYF
TGCGCCAGCAGCTGGGAGGGCCAGGGAAGGATTGACGAAGATACGCTGTATTTT
>TRBV11-1|TRBJ2-7|-|-
CASSLGRAVSYEQYF
TGTGCCAGCAGCTTAGGCCGGGCGGTCTCCTACGAGCAGTACTTC
>TRBV6-6|TRBJ2-2|TRBD2|few
CASSSPSGTNTGELFF
TGTGCCAGCAGTTCCCCTAGCGGGACGAACACCGGGGAGCTGTTTTTT
>TRBV28|TRBJ2-3|TRBD2|-
CASSFPGTSGRTDTQYF
TGTGCCAGCAGTTTCCCCGGGACTAGCGGGAGAACAGATACGCAGTATTTT
>TRBV20-1|TRBJ2-7|-|-
CSARDYLSEQYF
TGCAGTGCTAGGGACTATTTATCCGAGCAGTACTTC
>TRBV10-3|TRBJ2-2|-|few
CAIRRDSFTGELFF
TGTGCCATCAGGAGGGATTCTTTCACCGGGGAGCTGTTTTTT
>TRBV24-1|TRBJ2-1|-|few
CATSDSDRGNEQFF
TGTGCCACCAGTGACTCCGACAGAGGCAATGAGCAGTTCTTC
>TRBV24-1|TRBJ2-2|TRBD2|-
CATSDLKGRERELTGELFF
TGTGCCACCAGTGATTTGAAAGGGCGGGAGAGAGAGTTGACCGGGGAGCTGTTTTTT